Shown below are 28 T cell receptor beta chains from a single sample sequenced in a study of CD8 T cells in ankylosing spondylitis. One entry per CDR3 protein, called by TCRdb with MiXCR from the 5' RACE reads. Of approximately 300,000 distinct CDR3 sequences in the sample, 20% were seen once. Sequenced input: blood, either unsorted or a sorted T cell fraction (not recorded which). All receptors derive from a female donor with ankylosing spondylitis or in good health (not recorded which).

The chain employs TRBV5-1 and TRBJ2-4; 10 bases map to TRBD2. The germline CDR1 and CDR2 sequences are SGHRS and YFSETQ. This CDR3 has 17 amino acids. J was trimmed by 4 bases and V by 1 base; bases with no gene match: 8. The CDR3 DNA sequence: TGCGCCAGCAGCTTGAGGGACCGGGGACTAGCGAAAAACATTCAGTACTTC. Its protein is CASSLRDRGLAKNIQYF.

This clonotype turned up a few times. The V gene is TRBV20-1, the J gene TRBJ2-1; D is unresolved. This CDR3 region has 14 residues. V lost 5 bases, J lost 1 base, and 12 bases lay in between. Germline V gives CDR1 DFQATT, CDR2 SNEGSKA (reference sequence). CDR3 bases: TGCAGTGCTTTGGACCAGACTTCCTACAATGAGCAGTTCTTC. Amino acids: CSALDQTSYNEQFF.

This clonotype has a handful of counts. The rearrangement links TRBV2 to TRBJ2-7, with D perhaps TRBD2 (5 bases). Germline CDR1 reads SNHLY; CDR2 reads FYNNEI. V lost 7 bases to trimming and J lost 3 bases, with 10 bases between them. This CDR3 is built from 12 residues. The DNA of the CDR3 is TGTGCCAGCACCGGGAACGGCTACGAGCAGTACTTC. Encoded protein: CASTGNGYEQYF.

CDR3 region: CASSHLDRGGGYTF. CDR3 bases: TGCGCCAGCAGCCACCTGGACAGGGGGGGAGGCTACACCTTC. The J gene is TRBJ1-2, the V gene TRBV4-3; 10 bases are shared with TRBD1. CDR3 length equals 14 residues. The germline V gene encodes CDR1 LGHNA and CDR2 YSLEER. The trim removed 3 bases at V and 8 bases at J, leaving 6 bases unmatched.

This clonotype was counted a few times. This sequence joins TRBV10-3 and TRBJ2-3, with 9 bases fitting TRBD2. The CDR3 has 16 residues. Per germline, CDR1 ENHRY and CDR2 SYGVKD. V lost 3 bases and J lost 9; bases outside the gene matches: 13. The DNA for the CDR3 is TGTGCCATCAGTGATATGGCGGGAGGGGTCACAGGAACGCAGTATTTT. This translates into CAISDMAGGVTGTQYF.

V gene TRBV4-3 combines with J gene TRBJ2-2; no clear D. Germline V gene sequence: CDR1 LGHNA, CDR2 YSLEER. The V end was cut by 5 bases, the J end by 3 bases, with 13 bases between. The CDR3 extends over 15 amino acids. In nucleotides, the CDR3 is TGCGCCAGCAGCACCCCCGGGCCTTACACCGGGGAGCTGTTTTTT. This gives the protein CASSTPGPYTGELFF.

CDR3 DNA sequence: TGTGCCAGCAGTTACCGACGGTCACGGCCACCCCTCCACTTT. Translated, it gives CASSYRRSRPPLHF. This chain links TRBV6-5 with TRBJ1-6, with D hard to call. The CDR3 is made up of 14 amino acids. Trimming cost V 2 bases and J 11 bases, with 13 bases left between them. CDR1 is MNHEY and CDR2 is SVGAGI in the germline V gene.

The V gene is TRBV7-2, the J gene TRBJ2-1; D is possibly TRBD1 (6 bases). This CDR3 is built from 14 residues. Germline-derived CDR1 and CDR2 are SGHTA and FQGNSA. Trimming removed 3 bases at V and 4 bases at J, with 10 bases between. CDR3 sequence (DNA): TGTGCCAGCAGCTTTCGGACAGTATACAATGAGCAGTTCTTC. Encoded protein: CASSFRTVYNEQFF.

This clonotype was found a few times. DNA for the CDR3: TGTGCCAGCAGTGGAACAGGGGAGAGCACTGAAGCTTTCTTT. This codes for CASSGTGESTEAFF. The chain joins TRBV6-4 to TRBJ1-1; 7 nucleotides align to TRBD1. CDR1 MRHNA and CDR2 SNTAGT come from the germline V gene. The CDR3 sequence is 14 residues long. Unmatched junction bases numbered 6, after V lost 4 bases and J lost 4 bases.

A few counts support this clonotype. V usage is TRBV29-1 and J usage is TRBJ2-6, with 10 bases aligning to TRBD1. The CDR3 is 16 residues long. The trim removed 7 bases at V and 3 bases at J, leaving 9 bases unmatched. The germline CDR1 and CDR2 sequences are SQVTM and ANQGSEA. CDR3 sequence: CSDPGTGVFGANVLTF. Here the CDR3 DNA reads TGCAGCGATCCGGGGACAGGGGTGTTTGGGGCCAACGTCCTGACTTTC.

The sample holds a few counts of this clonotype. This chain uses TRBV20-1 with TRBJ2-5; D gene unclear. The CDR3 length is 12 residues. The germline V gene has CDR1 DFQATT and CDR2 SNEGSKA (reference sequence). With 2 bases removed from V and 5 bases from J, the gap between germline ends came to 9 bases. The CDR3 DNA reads TGCAGTGCTAGATGGTCGCGGGAGACCCAGTACTTC. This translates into CSARWSRETQYF.

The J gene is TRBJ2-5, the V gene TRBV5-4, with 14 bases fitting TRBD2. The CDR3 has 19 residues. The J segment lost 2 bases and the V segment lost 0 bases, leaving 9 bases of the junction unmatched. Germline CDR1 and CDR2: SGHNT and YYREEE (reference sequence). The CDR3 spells CASSLGGTSGRNPQETQYF. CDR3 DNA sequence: TGTGCCAGCAGCTTGGGGGGGACTAGCGGGAGAAATCCTCAAGAGACCCAGTACTTC.

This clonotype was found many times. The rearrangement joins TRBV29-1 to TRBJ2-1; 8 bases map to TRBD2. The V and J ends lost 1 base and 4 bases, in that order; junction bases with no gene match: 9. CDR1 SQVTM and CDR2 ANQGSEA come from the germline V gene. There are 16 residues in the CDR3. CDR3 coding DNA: TGCAGCGTTGAAGGCTGGGAGCGGGAGCGTTACAATGAGCAGTTCTTC. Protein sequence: CSVEGWERERYNEQFF.

DNA for the CDR3: TGTGCCAGCAGCCTTCGACTAGCGGCGGTCCAAGAGACCCAGTACTTC. Amino acids: CASSLRLAAVQETQYF. This chain joins TRBV5-5 and TRBJ2-5, with TRBD2 matching 9 bases. The V segment lost 4 bases and the J segment 1 base; nucleotides outside the gene matches: 8. CDR3 length equals 16 residues. The germline CDR1 and CDR2 sequences are SGHKS and YYEKEE (reference sequence). The variable domain in full, completed from reference TRBV5-5 and TRBJ2-5, reads DAGVTQSPTHLIKTRGQQVTLRCSPISGHKSVSWYQQVLGQGPQFIFQYYEKEERGRGNFPDRFSARQFPNYSSELNVNALLLGDSALYLCASSLRLAAVQETQYFGPGTRLLVL.

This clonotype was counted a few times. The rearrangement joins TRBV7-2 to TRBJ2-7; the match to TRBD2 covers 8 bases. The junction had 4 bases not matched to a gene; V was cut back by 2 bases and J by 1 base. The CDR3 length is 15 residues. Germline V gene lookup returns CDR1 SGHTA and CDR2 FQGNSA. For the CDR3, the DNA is TGTGCCAGCAGCTTAAATCCTAGCGGGTCCTACGAGCAGTACTTC. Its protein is CASSLNPSGSYEQYF.

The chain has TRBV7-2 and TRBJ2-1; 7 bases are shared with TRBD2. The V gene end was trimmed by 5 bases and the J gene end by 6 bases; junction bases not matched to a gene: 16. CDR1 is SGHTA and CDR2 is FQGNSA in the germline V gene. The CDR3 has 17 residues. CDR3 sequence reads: CASSAPRLLREGNEQFF. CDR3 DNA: TGTGCCAGCAGCGCACCCCGTCTATTAAGGGAGGGCAATGAGCAGTTCTTC.

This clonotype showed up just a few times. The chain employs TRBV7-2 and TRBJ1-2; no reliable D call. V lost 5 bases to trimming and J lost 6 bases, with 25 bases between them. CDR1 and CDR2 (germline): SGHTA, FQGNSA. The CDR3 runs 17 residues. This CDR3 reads CASSPRGLGGIRDGYTF. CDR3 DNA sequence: TGTGCCAGCAGCCCTCGAGGACTGGGAGGAATTAGAGATGGCTACACCTTC. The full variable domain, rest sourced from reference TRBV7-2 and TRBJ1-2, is GAGVSQSPSNKVTEKGKDVELRCDPISGHTALYWYRQSLGQGLEFLIYFQGNSAPDKSGLPSDRFSAERTGGSVSTLTIQRTQQEDSAVYLCASSPRGLGGIRDGYTFGSGTRLTVV.

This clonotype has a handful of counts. CDR3 bases: TGTGCCAGCAGTTACGGGACGGACTATGGCTACACCTTC. It yields the protein CASSYGTDYGYTF. The J gene is TRBJ1-2, the V gene TRBV6-5; tentatively, D is TRBD1 (5 bases). The CDR3 totals 13 residues. Germline assignment: CDR1 MNHEY and CDR2 SVGAGI. Trimming took 2 bases from V and 3 from J, leaving 7 bases between them.

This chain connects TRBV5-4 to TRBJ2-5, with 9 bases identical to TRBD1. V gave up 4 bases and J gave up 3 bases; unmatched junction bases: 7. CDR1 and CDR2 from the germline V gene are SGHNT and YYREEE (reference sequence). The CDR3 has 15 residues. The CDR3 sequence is CASSKQGAGEETQYF. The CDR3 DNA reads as TGTGCCAGCAGCAAACAGGGGGCGGGAGAAGAGACCCAGTACTTC.

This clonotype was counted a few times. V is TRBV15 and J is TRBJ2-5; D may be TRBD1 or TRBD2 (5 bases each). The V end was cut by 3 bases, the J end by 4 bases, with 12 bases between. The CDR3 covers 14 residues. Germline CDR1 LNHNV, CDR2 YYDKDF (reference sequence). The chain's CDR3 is CATSRPSGGETQYF. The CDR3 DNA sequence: TGTGCCACCAGCAGGCCCAGTGGGGGAGAGACCCAGTACTTC. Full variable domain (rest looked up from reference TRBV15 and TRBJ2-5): DAMVIQNPRYQVTQFGKPVTLSCSQTLNHNVMYWYQQKSSQAPKLLFHYYDKDFNNEADTPDNFQSRRPNTSFCFLDIRSPGLGDTAMYLCATSRPSGGETQYFGPGTRLLVL.

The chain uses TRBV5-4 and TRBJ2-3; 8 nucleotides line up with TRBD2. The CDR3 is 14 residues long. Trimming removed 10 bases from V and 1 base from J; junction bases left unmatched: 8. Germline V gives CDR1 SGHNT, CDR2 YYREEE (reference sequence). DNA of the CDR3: TGTGCCCCAGGGAACGGGGGGGGCACAGATACGCAGTATTTT. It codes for CAPGNGGGTDTQYF. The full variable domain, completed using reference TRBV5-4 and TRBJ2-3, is ETGVTQSPTHLIKTRGQQVTLRCSSQSGHNTVSWYQQALGQGPQFIFQYYREEENGRGNFPPRFSGLQFPNYSSELNVNALELDDSALYLCAPGNGGGTDTQYFGPGTRLTVL.

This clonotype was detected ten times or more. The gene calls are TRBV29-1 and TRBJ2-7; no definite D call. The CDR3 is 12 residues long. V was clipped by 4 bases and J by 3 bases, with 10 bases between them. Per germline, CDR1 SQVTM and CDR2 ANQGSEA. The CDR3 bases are TGCAGCGTTGCGGTTACGATCTACGAGCAGTACTTC. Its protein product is CSVAVTIYEQYF.

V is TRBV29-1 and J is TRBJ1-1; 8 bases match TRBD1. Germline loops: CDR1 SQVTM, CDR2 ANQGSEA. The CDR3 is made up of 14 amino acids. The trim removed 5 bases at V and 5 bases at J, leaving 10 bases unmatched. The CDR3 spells CSVTQGAADTEAFF. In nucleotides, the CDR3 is TGCAGCGTTACTCAGGGGGCTGCAGATACTGAAGCTTTCTTT.

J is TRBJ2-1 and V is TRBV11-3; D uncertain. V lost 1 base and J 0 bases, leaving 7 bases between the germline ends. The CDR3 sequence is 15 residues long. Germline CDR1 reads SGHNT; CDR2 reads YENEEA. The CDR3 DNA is TGTGCCAGCAGCTTAGTTCCGAGCTCCTACAATGAGCAGTTCTTC. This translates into CASSLVPSSYNEQFF.

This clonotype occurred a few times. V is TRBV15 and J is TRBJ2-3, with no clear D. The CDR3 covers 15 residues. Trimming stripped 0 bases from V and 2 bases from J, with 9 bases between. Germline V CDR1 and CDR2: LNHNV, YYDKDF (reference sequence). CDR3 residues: CATSRESRFTDTQYF. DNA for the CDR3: TGTGCCACCAGCAGAGAATCTAGGTTCACAGATACGCAGTATTTT.

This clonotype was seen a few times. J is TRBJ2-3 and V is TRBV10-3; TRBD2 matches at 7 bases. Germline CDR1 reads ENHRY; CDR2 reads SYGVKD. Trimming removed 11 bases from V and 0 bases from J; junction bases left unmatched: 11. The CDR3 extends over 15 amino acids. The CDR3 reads CASKGREISTDTQYF. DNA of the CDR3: TGTGCCTCGAAGGGGCGGGAGATAAGCACAGATACGCAGTATTTT.

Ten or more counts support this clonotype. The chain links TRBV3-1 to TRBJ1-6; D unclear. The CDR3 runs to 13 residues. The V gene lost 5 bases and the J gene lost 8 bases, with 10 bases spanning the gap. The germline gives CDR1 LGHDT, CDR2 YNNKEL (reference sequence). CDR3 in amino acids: CASSYLDDSPLHF. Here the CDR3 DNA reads TGTGCCAGCAGCTACCTGGACGATTCACCCCTCCACTTT. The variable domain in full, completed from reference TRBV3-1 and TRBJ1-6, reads DTAVSQTPKYLVTQMGNDKSIKCEQNLGHDTMYWYKQDSKKFLKIMFSYNNKELIINETVPNRFSPKSPDKAHLNLHINSLELGDSAVYFCASSYLDDSPLHFGNGTRLTVT.

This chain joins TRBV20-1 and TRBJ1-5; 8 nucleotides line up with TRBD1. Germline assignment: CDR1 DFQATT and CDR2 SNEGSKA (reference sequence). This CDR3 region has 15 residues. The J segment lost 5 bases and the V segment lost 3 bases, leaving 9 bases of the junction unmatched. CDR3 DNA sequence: TGCAGTGCTAGTCCGTCCAGGGGGCCGTATCAGCCCCAGCATTTT. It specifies CSASPSRGPYQPQHF.